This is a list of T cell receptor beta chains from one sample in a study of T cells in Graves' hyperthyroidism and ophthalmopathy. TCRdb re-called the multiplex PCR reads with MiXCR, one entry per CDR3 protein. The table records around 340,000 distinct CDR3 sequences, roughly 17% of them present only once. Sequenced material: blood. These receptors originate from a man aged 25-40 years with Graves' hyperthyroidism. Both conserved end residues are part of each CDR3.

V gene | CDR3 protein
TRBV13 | CASIHKGRHEQYF
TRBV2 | CASSRGWETQYF
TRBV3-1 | CASSQEALGLADSYEQYF
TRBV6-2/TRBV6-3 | CASGRDRVPEAFF
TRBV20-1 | CSARDNGANEQFF
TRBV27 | CASTAGTGGNQPRHF
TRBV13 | CASSRRTGWETQYF
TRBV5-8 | CASRRTSVGETQYF
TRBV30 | CAWTGLAETYNEQFF
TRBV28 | CASSLTPPQPQHF
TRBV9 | CASSYSGTGGTEAFF
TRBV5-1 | CASSYGLAGGNTGELFF
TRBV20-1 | CSASELAGGLQETQYF
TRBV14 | CASSQYPYEQYF
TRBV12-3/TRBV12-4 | CASSHPDSNEQFF
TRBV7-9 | CASSSAGAAEETQYF
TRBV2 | CASSGYTF
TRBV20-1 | CSASEGVSGNTIYF
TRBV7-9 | CASSLGANHEQYF
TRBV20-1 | CSARRSGRVSSYEQYF
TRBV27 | CASSFVPRHGYTF
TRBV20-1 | CSLPSGRAADTQYF
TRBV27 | CASSLSGQGYGYTF
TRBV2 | CASTSDGVDGYTF
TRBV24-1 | CATGDPRENTGELFF
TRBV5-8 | CASSSFTAAQALNVLTF
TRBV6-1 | CAMEEGVLWNEQFF
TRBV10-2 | CASSQTPGFSYNSPLHF
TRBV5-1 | CASSLGPETHNEQFF
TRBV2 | CASRFGRDSYTGELFF
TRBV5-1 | CASSIGTGVADEKLFF